This TCR beta chain was profiled in a study of cytomegalovirus exposure and HLA in healthy donors. Study background: HLA-typed donors were the source of approximately 85 million unique TCRs held in an early data release.

General study results and limits: Most sequenced TCRs were rare (though some public TCRs occurred in many donors).

PCR involved 60 Vbeta and 13 Jbeta primers. The method was immunoSEQ multiplex PCR; TCRdb's version includes in-frame clones alone and lacks a portion of them. Of about 210,000 clones detected, roughly 87% appear once; the ten largest clones hold approximately 1.1%. A remark on this clone: The antigen remains undetermined.

Specimen: PBMCs. This TCR was sampled from a boy between 2 and 10 years old in good health and CMV-seronegative.

CDR3 sequence reads: CASSLDGSDPPQHF. In DNA, the CDR3 is TGTGCCAGCAGCTTAGATGGCAGTGATCCGCCCCAGCATTTT. V and J are TRBV7-2 and TRBJ1-5; D is unclear. This CDR3 has 14 amino acids. Trimming cost V 1 base and J 9 bases, with 13 bases left between them. CDR1 is SGHTA and CDR2 is FQGNSA in the germline V gene.